The 26 T cell receptor beta chains presented below share a single source sample, sequenced in a study of OX40 agonist ivuxolimab in advanced cancers. Assay: immunoSEQ multiplex PCR; the TCRdb copy retains only in-frame clones and omits some. The sample contains about 66,000 clones, roughly 85% of which appear only once. Specimen: CD4+ or CD8+ T cells sorted from blood, collected in a trial of the OX40 agonist ivuxolimab. Receptor source: an adult with an advanced solid tumor such as melanoma, head and neck, liver or kidney cancer.

The rearrangement links TRBV14 to TRBJ1-2; D is undetermined. Trimming left V 0 bases short and J 10 bases short, with 9 bases between. This CDR3 comprises 12 residues. The germline V gene encodes CDR1 SGHDN and CDR2 FVKESK. CDR3 region: CASSQDTLHYTF. The CDR3 DNA reads as TGTGCCAGCAGCCAAGACACCTTGCACTACACCTTC.

This chain connects TRBV9 to TRBJ2-1; 7 positions match TRBD2. The CDR3 sequence is 15 residues long. Trimming cost V 1 base and J 6 bases; bases outside gene matches: 7. Germline V gene lookup returns CDR1 SGDLS and CDR2 YYNGEE. CDR3 amino acids: CASSVSGEGLNEQFF. The DNA of the CDR3 is TGTGCCAGCAGCGTATCGGGGGAGGGCCTCAATGAGCAGTTCTTC. The full variable domain, in which reference TRBV9 and TRBJ2-1 provide the parts outside the CDR3, is DSGVTQTPKHLITATGQRVTLRCSPRSGDLSVYWYQQSLDQGLQFLIQYYNGEERAKGNILERFSAQQFPDLHSELNLSSLELGDSALYFCASSVSGEGLNEQFFGPGTRLTVL.

This sequence joins TRBV28 and TRBJ2-2; D not resolved. The CDR3 runs to 14 residues. Germline lookup yields CDR1 MDHEN and CDR2 SYDVKM. V lost 7 bases and J lost 0, with 9 bases in between. The CDR3 DNA sequence: TGTGCCAGCACCCTAGAAGCGAACACCGGGGAGCTGTTTTTT. It yields the protein CASTLEANTGELFF.

This chain joins TRBV6-5 and TRBJ2-1; 7 nucleotides align to TRBD1. Germline values: CDR1 MNHEY, CDR2 SVGAGI. This CDR3 comprises 13 residues. V shed 8 bases and J 6 bases; nucleotides not matched to a gene: 7. CDR3 sequence (DNA): TGTGCCAGCCAGAAGACAGGGTTCAATGAGCAGTTCTTC. As protein: CASQKTGFNEQFF.

The gene calls are TRBV30 and TRBJ2-7, with D perhaps TRBD2 (5 bases). The V gene lost 3 bases and the J gene lost 6 bases, with 21 bases spanning the gap. The CDR3 contains 15 residues. Germline V gives CDR1 GTSNPN, CDR2 SVGIG (reference sequence). The CDR3 loop reads CAWSPSRVGVGEQYF. In DNA, the CDR3 is TGTGCCTGGAGCCCCTCGAGGGTGGGAGTCGGCGAGCAGTACTTC.

The V and J genes are TRBV10-3 and TRBJ2-1; D unclear. The CDR3 consists of 15 residues. Germline-derived CDR1 and CDR2 are ENHRY and SYGVKD. With 4 bases removed from V and 4 bases from J, the gap between germline ends came to 14 bases. CDR3 sequence (DNA): TGTGCCATCAGTGGTGAGAGAAGGTCTTACAATGAGCAGTTCTTC. It yields the protein CAISGERRSYNEQFF.

The gene calls are TRBV6-6 and TRBJ2-7; D may correspond to TRBD1 or TRBD2 (5 bases each). This CDR3 spans 14 amino acids. Germline CDR1 MNHNY, CDR2 SVGAGI (reference sequence). Trimming left V 5 bases short and J 2 bases short, with 13 bases between. As DNA, the CDR3 is TGTGCCAGCAGTACATTTCTGGGGGCCTACGAGCAGTACTTC. Its protein is CASSTFLGAYEQYF.

By share of the sample, this clone is medium-sized. The rearrangement links TRBV7-6 to TRBJ1-2, with D possibly being TRBD1 (6 bases). Per germline, CDR1 SGHVS and CDR2 FNYEAQ. This CDR3 spans 12 amino acids. V lost 1 base and J 9 bases, leaving 9 bases between the germline ends. The CDR3 protein is CASSLEGDRYTF. CDR3 DNA sequence: TGTGCCAGCAGCTTAGAGGGGGATCGCTACACCTTC.

The V and J genes are TRBV18 and TRBJ2-5, with D tentatively TRBD1 or TRBD2 (5 bases each). Germline CDR1 reads KGHSH; CDR2 reads LQKENI. V lost 2 bases to trimming and J lost 4 bases, with 5 bases between them. CDR3 length equals 12 residues. CDR3 residues: CASSPGGETQYF. The CDR3 region has the DNA TGTGCCAGCTCACCAGGGGGAGAGACCCAGTACTTC.

This clone was picked up one time. The V call is TRBV4-2, the J call TRBJ2-5, with 8 bases matching TRBD2. V was clipped by 1 base and J by 2 bases; unmatched bases: 9. CDR3 size: 17 residues. Germline loops: CDR1 LGHNA, CDR2 YNFKEQ. The CDR3: CASSQGGIAGPQETQYF. The CDR3 nucleotides are TGTGCCAGCAGCCAAGGGGGAATAGCGGGGCCACAAGAGACCCAGTACTTC.

The chain recombines TRBV18 with TRBJ2-1, with D unresolved. V was cut by 4 bases and J by 0 bases, with 10 bases left in between. CDR3 size: 15 residues. In germline, CDR1 is KGHSH, CDR2 LQKENI. Here the CDR3 reads CASSLDQSSYNEQFF. The CDR3 DNA reads as TGTGCCAGCTCACTGGACCAGAGCTCCTACAATGAGCAGTTCTTC.

The genes are TRBV9 and TRBJ2-7; 8 nucleotides match TRBD1. The ends lost 4 bases at V and 4 bases at J; junction bases unmatched: 1. Germline CDR1 SGDLS, CDR2 YYNGEE. This CDR3 region has 12 residues. The CDR3 loop is CASSRQGYEQYF. CDR3 nucleotides: TGTGCCAGCAGCAGACAGGGGTACGAGCAGTACTTC.

The V and J genes are TRBV18 and TRBJ2-5; D gene ambiguous. This CDR3 region has 12 residues. The V and J ends lost 2 bases and 4 bases respectively, with 5 bases between them. The germline V gene encodes CDR1 KGHSH and CDR2 LQKENI. CDR3 nucleotides: TGTGCCAGCTCACCAAAAGGAGAGACCCAGTACTTC. Protein product: CASSPKGETQYF.

V gene TRBV19 combines with J gene TRBJ2-1, with no clear D. The CDR3 is 11 amino acids. V lost 6 bases and J 10 bases, leaving 10 bases between the germline ends. Germline V lookup: CDR1 LNHDA, CDR2 SQIVND (reference sequence). The CDR3 loop reads CASRESWEQFF. As DNA, the CDR3 is TGTGCCAGTAGGGAGAGTTGGGAGCAGTTCTTC.

This clone was counted a few times. The chain carries TRBV4-1 and TRBJ1-3; D not certain. CDR1 and CDR2 (germline): MGHRA, YSYEKL. The CDR3 is 17 amino acids. V lost 6 bases and J 0 bases, leaving 18 bases between the germline ends. CDR3 in amino acids: CASRRTFSISSGNTIYF. DNA for the CDR3: TGCGCCAGCAGACGTACCTTCTCAATTTCCTCTGGAAACACCATATATTTT.

The V gene is TRBV19, the J gene TRBJ2-7; D remains unclear. The CDR3 covers 15 residues. Trimming took off 5 bases at V and 0 bases at J, with 14 bases between the two ends. CDR1 is LNHDA and CDR2 is SQIVND in the germline V gene (reference sequence). As DNA, the CDR3 is TGTGCCAGTAGTGCGACCTGGGTGAGCTCCTACGAGCAGTACTTC. Translation: CASSATWVSSYEQYF.

This clone is a singleton in its sample. This chain links TRBV11-1 with TRBJ1-1; D is unclear. The CDR3 totals 14 residues. CDR1 and CDR2 from the germline V gene are SGHAT and FQDESV (reference sequence). V lost 5 bases to trimming and J lost 2 bases, with 12 bases between them. CDR3 sequence (DNA): TGTGCCAGCAGCCCTCCATCCGACAACACTGAAGCTTTCTTT. Translated: CASSPPSDNTEAFF.

The J gene is TRBJ1-6, the V gene TRBV25-1; 7 nucleotides match TRBD1. Germline V gives CDR1 MGHDK, CDR2 SYGVNS. V shed 3 bases and J 3 bases; nucleotides not matched to a gene: 11. The CDR3 runs to 18 residues. The CDR3 DNA follows: TGTGCCAGCAGTGACAGCGGTACAGGGGCCGGCTATAATTCACCCCTCCACTTT. This sequence encodes CASSDSGTGAGYNSPLHF. Full variable domain (rest looked up from reference TRBV25-1 and TRBJ1-6): EADIYQTPRYLVIGTGKKITLECSQTMGHDKMYWYQQDPGMELHLIHYSYGVNSTEKGDLSSESTVSRIRTEHFPLTLESARPSHTSQYLCASSDSGTGAGYNSPLHFGNGTRLTVT.

V is TRBV30 and J is TRBJ1-6; TRBD1 aligns across 7 bases. After removal of 1 base from V and 7 bases from J, the junction contained 1 base not matched to a gene. Germline CDR1 reads GTSNPN; CDR2 reads SVGIG (reference sequence). The CDR3 contains 13 residues. The CDR3 coding sequence is TGTGCCTGGAGTGGGGACAGAAATTCACCCCTCCACTTT. Translated, it gives CAWSGDRNSPLHF.

The chain recombines TRBV14 with TRBJ1-1, with D maybe TRBD1 (6 bases). CDR3 length: 18 residues. Germline CDR1 SGHDN, CDR2 FVKESK. Trimming left V 1 base short and J 1 base short, with 19 bases between. This CDR3 is CASSQVGISGAGNTEAFF. The CDR3, as DNA: TGTGCCAGCAGCCAAGTGGGAATATCAGGGGCTGGGAACACTGAAGCTTTCTTT. Drawing the rest from reference TRBV14 and TRBJ1-1, the complete variable domain is EAGVTQFPSHSVIEKGQTVTLRCDPISGHDNLYWYRRVMGKEIKFLLHFVKESKQDESGMPNNRFLAERTGGTYSTLKVQPAELEDSGVYFCASSQVGISGAGNTEAFFGQGTRLTVV.

Only a few counts were recorded for this clone. The rearrangement links TRBV11-3 to TRBJ2-5, with D possibly being TRBD2 (7 bases). In germline, CDR1 is SGHNT, CDR2 YENEEA. V lost 2 bases, J lost 4 bases, and 17 bases lay in between. The CDR3 loop spans 16 amino acids. The CDR3 nucleotides read TGTGCCAGCAGCTTACGGGGAGGGGGTCCCATAGAGACCCAGTACTTC. This gives the protein CASSLRGGGPIETQYF.

This chain joins TRBV5-1 and TRBJ1-4; 10 bases line up with TRBD1. V was clipped by 0 bases and J by 6 bases; unmatched bases: 2. Germline V CDR1 and CDR2: SGHRS, YFSETQ. This CDR3 region has 15 residues. CDR3 DNA: TGCGCCAGCAGCTTGGGAGGGACAGGGGATGAAAAACTGTTTTTT. The encoded protein is CASSLGGTGDEKLFF. The full variable domain, its missing parts supplied by reference TRBV5-1 and TRBJ1-4, is KAGVTQTPRYLIKTRGQQVTLSCSPISGHRSVSWYQQTPGQGLQFLFEYFSETQRNKGNFPGRFSGRQFSNSRSEMNVSTLELGDSALYLCASSLGGTGDEKLFFGSGTQLSVL.

The chain joins TRBV18 to TRBJ2-1; no definite D call. Germline CDR1 reads KGHSH; CDR2 reads LQKENI. Trimming pared 2 bases from V and 2 bases from J, leaving 10 bases between. This CDR3 spans 15 amino acids. The CDR3 loop is CASSPKTVTYNEQFF. In DNA, the CDR3 is TGTGCCAGCTCACCAAAGACTGTCACCTACAATGAGCAGTTCTTC. Together with reference TRBV18 and TRBJ2-1, the CDR3 gives the full variable domain: NAGVMQNPRHLVRRRGQEARLRCSPMKGHSHVYWYRQLPEEGLKFMVYLQKENIIDESGMPKERFSAEFPKEGPSILRIQQVVRGDSAAYFCASSPKTVTYNEQFFGPGTRLTVL.

The V call is TRBV18, the J call TRBJ1-4; D is unresolved. This CDR3 region has 13 residues. CDR1 and CDR2 (germline): KGHSH, LQKENI. The germline V and J ends were trimmed by 3 bases and 8 bases, with 10 bases remaining between them. The DNA for the CDR3 is TGTGCCAGCTCACCGGAAGTAAACGAAAAACTGTTTTTT. It codes for CASSPEVNEKLFF.

The chain uses TRBV11-2 and TRBJ2-5; 12 bases line up with TRBD2. Trimming removed 1 base from V and 1 base from J; junction bases left unmatched: 4. Germline CDR1 is SGHAT and CDR2 is FQNNGV. This CDR3 is built from 17 residues. The CDR3 DNA reads TGTGCCAGCAGCTTAGTTCTACTAGCGGGGGGCCAAGAGACCCAGTACTTC. This sequence encodes CASSLVLLAGGQETQYF.

V and J are TRBV19 and TRBJ2-7; D is tentatively TRBD1 or TRBD2 (6 bases each). Looked up from germline, CDR1 is LNHDA and CDR2 is SQIVND (reference sequence). Between the trimmed V and J ends, which lost 1 base and 6 bases, there was a span of 16 bases. CDR3 length: 15 residues. The CDR3 region is CASSIAGAGSGEQYF. DNA of the CDR3: TGTGCCAGTAGTATAGCGGGGGCGGGGAGCGGCGAGCAGTACTTC.